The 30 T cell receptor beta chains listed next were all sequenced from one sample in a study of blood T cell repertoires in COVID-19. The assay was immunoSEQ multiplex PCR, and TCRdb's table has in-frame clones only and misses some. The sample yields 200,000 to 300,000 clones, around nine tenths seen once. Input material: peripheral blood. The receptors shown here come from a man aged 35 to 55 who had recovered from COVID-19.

In DNA form, the CDR3 reads TGTGCCAGCAGCCGTAGCGGCCACACCGGGGAGCTGTTTTTT. Translating it yields CASSRSGHTGELFF. V usage is TRBV7-2 and J usage is TRBJ2-2; possible D gene TRBD2, 6 bases. Germline assignment: CDR1 SGHTA and CDR2 FQGNSA. The CDR3 extends over 14 amino acids. The V end lost 5 bases, the J end lost 3 bases, and 10 bases lay between the germline ends.

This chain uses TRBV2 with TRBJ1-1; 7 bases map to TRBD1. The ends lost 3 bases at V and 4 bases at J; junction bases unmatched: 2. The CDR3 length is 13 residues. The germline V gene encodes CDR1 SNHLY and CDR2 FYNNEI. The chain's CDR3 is CASSEDRITEAFF. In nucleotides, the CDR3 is TGTGCCAGCAGTGAGGACAGGATCACTGAAGCTTTCTTT.

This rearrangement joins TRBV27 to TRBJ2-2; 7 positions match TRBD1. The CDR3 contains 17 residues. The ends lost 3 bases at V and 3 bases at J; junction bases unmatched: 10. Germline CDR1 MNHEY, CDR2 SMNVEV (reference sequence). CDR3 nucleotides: TGTGCCAGCAGTTTGGGACCGGGACAGCCATACACCGGGGAGCTGTTTTTT. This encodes CASSLGPGQPYTGELFF.

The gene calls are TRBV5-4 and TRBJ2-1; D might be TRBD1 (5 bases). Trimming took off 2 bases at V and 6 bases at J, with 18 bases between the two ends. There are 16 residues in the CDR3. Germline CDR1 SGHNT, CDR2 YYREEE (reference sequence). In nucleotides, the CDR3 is TGTGCCAGCAGCTTACCTAGAGGCAGGGTTGTCAATGAGCAGTTCTTC. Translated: CASSLPRGRVVNEQFF.

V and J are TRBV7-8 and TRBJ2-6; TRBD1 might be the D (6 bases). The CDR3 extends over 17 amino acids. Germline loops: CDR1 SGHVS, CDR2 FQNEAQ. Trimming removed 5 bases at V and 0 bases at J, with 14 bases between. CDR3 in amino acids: CASSTGHIISGANVLTF. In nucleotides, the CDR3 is TGTGCCAGCAGCACGGGACACATTATCTCTGGGGCCAACGTCCTGACTTTC.

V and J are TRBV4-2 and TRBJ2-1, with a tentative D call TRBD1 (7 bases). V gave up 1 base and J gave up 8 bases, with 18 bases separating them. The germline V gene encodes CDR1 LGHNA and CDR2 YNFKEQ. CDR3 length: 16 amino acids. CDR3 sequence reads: CASSQGGGGAGDEQFF. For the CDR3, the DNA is TGTGCCAGCAGCCAAGGAGGGGGCGGGGCCGGGGATGAGCAGTTCTTC.

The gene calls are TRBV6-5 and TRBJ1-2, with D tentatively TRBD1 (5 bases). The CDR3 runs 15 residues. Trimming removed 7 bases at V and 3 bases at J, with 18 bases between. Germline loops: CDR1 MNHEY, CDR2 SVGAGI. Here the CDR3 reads CASKIGGARDYGYTF. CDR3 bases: TGTGCCAGCAAAATTGGAGGGGCAAGGGACTATGGCTACACCTTC.

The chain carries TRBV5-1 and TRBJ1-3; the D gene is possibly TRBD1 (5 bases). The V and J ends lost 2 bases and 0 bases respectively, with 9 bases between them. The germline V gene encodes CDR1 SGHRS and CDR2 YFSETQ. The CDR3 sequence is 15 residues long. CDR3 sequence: CASSLTGDSGNTIYF. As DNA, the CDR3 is TGCGCCAGCAGCTTAACAGGAGACTCTGGAAACACCATATATTTT.

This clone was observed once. In DNA, the CDR3 is TGTGCCAGTAGGGGGGCTGAGCAGTTCTTC. This codes for CASRGAEQFF. This chain connects TRBV19 to TRBJ2-1; perhaps TRBD1 as D (6 bases). Trimming took 6 bases from V and 9 from J, leaving 6 bases between them. Germline values: CDR1 LNHDA, CDR2 SQIVND (reference sequence). CDR3 length: 10 residues. The full variable domain, rest sourced from reference TRBV19 and TRBJ2-1, is DGGITQSPKYLFRKEGQNVTLSCEQNLNHDAMYWYRQDPGQGLRLIYYSQIVNDFQKGDIAEGYSVSREKKESFPLTVTSAQKNPTAFYLCASRGAEQFFGPGTRLTVL.

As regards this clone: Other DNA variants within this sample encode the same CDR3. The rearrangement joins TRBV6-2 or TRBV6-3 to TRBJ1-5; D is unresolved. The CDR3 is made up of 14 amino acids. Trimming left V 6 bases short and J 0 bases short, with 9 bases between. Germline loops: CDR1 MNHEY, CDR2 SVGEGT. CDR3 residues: CASSRDNSNQPQHF. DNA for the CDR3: TGTGCCAGCAGCCGAGATAATAGCAATCAGCCCCAGCATTTT.

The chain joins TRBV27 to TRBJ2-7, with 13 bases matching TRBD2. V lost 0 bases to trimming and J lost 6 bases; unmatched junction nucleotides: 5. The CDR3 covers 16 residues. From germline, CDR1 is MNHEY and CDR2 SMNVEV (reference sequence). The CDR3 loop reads CASSLSRTSGRAEQYF. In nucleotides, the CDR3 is TGTGCCAGCAGTTTATCCCGGACTAGCGGGAGAGCCGAGCAGTACTTC.

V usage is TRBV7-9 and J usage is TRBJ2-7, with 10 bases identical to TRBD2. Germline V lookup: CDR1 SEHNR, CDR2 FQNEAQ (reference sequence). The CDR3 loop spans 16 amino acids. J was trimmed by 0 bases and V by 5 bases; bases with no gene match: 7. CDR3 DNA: TGTGCCAGCAGCCCTTCGGCTAGCGGGAGCTCCTACGAGCAGTACTTC. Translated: CASSPSASGSSYEQYF.

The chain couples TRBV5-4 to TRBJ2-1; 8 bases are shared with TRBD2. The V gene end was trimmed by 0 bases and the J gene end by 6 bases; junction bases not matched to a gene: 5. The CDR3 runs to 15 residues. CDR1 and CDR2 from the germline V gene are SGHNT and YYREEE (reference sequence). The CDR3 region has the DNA TGTGCCAGCAGCTTGGGGCTAGCGGGCGGCAATGAGCAGTTCTTC. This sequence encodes CASSLGLAGGNEQFF.

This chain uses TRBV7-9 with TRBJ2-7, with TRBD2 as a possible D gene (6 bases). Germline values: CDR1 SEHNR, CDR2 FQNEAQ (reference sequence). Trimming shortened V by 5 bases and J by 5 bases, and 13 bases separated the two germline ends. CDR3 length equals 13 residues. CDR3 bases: TGTGCCAGCAGCCCGGGAGTTCCTAACGAGCAGTACTTC. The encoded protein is CASSPGVPNEQYF.

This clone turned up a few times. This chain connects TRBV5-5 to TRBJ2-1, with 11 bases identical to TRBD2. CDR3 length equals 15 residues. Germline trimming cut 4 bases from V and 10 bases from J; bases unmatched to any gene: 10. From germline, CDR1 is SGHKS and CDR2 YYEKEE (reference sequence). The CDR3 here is CASSPPGLAVTEQFF. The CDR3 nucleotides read TGTGCCAGCAGCCCTCCGGGACTAGCGGTTACCGAGCAGTTCTTC.

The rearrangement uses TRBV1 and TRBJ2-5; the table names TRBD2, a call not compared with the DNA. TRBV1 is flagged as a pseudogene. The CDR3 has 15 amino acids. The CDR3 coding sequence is TGCACCAGGACACCTCCCCGGGAACTCCAAGAGACCCAGTACTTC. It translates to CTRTPPRELQETQYF.

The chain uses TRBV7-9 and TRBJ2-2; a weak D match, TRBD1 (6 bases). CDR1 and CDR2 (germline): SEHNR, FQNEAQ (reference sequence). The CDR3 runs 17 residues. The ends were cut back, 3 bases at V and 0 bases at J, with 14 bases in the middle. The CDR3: CASSFKGVLTNTGELFF. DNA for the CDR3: TGTGCCAGCAGCTTCAAGGGGGTCTTGACGAACACCGGGGAGCTGTTTTTT.

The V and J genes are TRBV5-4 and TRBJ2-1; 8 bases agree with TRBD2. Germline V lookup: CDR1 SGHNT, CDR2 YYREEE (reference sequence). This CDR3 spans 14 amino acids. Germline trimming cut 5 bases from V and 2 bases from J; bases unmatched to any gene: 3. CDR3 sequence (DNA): TGTGCCAGCAGTGCGGGGGGCCCCTACAATGAGCAGTTCTTC. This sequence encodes CASSAGGPYNEQFF.

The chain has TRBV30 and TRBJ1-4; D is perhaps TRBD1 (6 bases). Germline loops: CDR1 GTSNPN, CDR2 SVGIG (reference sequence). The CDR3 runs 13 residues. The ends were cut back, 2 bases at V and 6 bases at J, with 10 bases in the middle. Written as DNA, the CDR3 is TGTGCCTGGAGTCGGGGGGCTGATGAAAAACTGTTTTTT. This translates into CAWSRGADEKLFF.

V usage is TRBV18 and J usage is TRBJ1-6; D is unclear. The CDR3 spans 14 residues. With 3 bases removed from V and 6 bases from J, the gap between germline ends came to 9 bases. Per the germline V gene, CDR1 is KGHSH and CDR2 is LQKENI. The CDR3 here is CASSPSTGNSPLHF. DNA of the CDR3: TGTGCCAGCTCACCGAGCACCGGTAATTCACCCCTCCACTTT.

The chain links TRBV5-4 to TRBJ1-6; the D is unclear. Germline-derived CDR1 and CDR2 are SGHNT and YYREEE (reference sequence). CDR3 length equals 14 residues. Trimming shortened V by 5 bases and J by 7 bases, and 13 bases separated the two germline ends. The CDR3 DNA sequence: TGTGCCAGCAGTAACGGGGTCTGGAATTCACCCCTCCACTTT. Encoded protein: CASSNGVWNSPLHF.

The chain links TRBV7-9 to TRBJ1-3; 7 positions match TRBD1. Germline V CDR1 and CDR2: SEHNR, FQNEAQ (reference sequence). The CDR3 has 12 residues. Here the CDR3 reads CGEGARGNTIYF. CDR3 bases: TGTGGAGAGGGGGCGCGGGGAAACACCATATATTTT.

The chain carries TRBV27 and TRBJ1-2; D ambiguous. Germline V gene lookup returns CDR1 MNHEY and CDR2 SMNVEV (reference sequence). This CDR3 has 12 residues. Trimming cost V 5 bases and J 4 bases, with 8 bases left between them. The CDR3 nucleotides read TGTGCCAGCAGTGACGGGAGCTATGGCTACACCTTC. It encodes CASSDGSYGYTF.

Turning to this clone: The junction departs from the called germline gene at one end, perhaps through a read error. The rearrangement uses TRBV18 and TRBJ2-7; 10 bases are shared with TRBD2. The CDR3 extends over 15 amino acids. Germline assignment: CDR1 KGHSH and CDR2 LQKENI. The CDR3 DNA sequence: TGTGCCAGCTCCCCCAGCGGGAGGGCCTCCCACGAGCAGTACTTC. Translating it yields CASSPSGRASHEQYF.

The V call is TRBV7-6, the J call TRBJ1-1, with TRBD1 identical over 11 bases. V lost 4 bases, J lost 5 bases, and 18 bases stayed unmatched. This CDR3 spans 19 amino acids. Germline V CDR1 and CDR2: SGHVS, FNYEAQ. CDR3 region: CASSSSNVGTGGGSTEAFF. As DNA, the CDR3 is TGTGCCAGCAGCTCCAGCAACGTCGGGACAGGGGGTGGTAGTACTGAAGCTTTCTTT.

The DNA for the CDR3 is TGTGCCAGCAGCCCGGGGGTTTCCCGACATGAAAAACTGTTTTTT. Translating it yields CASSPGVSRHEKLFF. V and J are TRBV3-1 (or the pseudogene TRBV3-2) and TRBJ1-4; weak D call: TRBD1 (5 bases). CDR3 length: 15 amino acids. Germline CDR1 LGHDT, CDR2 YNNKEL (reference sequence). With 4 bases removed from V and 6 bases from J, the gap between germline ends came to 15 bases.

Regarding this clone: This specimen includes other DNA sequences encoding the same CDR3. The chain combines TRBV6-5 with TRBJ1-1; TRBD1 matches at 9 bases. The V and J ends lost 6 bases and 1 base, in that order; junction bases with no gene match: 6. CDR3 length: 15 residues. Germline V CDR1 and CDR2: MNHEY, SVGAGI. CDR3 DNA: TGTGCCAGCAGCCCCACGGACAGGGGGAACACTGAAGCTTTCTTT. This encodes CASSPTDRGNTEAFF.

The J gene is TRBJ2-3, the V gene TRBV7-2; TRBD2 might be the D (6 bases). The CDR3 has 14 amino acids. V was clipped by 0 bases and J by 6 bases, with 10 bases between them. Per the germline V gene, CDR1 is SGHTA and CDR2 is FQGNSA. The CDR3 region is CASSLAGGRDTQYF. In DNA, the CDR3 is TGTGCCAGCAGCTTAGCGGGGGGTAGGGATACGCAGTATTTT.

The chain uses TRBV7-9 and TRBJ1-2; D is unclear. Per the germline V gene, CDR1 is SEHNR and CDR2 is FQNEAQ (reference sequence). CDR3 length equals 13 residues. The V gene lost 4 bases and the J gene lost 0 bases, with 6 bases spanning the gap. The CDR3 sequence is CASSSSSNYGYTF. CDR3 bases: TGTGCCAGCAGCTCAAGCTCTAACTATGGCTACACCTTC.

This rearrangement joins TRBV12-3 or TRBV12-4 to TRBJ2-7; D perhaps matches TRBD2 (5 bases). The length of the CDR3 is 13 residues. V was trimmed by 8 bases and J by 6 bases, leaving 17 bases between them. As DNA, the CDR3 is TGTGCCAGCTCACGAACGGGTGAGGGCGAGCAGTACTTC. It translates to CASSRTGEGEQYF.